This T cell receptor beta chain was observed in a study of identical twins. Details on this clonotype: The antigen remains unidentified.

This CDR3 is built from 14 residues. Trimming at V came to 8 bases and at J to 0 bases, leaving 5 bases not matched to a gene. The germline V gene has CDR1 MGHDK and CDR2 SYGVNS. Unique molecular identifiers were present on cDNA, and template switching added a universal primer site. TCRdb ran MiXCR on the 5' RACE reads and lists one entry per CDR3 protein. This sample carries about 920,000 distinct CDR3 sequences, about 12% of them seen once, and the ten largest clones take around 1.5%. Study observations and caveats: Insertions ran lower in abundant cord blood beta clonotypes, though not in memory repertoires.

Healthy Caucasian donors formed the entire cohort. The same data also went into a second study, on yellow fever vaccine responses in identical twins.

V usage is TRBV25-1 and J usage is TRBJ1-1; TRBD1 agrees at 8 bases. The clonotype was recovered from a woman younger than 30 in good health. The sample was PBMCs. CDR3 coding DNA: TGTGCCAGCGCACGGGACAGGATGAACACTGAAGCTTTCTTT. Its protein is CASARDRMNTEAFF.